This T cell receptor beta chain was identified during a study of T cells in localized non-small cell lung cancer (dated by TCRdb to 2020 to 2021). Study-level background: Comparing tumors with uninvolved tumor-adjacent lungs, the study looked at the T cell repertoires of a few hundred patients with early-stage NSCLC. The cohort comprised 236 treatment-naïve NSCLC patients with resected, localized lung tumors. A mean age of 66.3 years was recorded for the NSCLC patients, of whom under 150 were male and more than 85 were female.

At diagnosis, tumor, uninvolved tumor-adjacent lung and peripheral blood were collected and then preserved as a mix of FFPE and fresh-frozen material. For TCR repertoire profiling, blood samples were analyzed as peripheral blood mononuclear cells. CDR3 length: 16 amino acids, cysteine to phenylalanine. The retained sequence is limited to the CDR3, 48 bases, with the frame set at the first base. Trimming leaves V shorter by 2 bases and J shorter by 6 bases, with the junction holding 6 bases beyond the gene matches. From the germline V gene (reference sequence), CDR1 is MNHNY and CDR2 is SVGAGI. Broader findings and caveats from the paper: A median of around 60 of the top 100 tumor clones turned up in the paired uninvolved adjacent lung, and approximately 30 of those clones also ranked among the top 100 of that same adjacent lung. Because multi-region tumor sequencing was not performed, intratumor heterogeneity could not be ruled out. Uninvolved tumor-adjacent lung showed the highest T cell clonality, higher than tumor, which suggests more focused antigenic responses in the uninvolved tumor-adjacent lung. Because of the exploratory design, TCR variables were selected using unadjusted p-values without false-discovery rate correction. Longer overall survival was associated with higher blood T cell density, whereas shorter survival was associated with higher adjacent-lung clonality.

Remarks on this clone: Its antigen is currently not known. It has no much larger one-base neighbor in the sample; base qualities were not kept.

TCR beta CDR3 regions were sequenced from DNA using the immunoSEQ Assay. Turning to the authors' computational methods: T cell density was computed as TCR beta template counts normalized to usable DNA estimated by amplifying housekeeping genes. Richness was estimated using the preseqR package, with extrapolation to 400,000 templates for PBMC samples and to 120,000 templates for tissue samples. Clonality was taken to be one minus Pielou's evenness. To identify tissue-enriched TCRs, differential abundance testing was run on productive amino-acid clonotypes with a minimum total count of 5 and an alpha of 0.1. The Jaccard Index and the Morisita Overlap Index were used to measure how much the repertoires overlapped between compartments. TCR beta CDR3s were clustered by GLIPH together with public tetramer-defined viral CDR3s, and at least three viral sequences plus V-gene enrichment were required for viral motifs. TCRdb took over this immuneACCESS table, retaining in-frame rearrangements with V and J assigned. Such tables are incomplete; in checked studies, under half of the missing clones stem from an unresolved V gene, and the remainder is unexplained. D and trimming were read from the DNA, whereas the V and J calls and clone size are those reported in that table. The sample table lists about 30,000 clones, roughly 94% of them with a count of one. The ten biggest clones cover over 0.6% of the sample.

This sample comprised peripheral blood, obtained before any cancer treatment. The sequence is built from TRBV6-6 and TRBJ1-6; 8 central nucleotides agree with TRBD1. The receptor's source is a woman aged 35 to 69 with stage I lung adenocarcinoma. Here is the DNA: TGTGCCAGCAGTTACGGGAACAGGGGGGGTAATTCACCCCTCCACTTT. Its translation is CASSYGNRGGNSPLHF.